Ten or more counts support the clone carrying this T cell receptor (beta chain). This sample was taken from a study of molecular identifiers for immune sequencing clone quantification. Germline V lookup: CDR1 MNHEY, CDR2 SMNVEV (reference sequence). This CDR3 region has 15 residues. The V and J ends lost 5 bases and 2 bases, in that order; junction bases with no gene match: 7. TCRdb redid the calling of the PCR reads with MiXCR, one entry per CDR3 protein. The table has roughly 71,000 distinct CDR3 sequences, around 18% seen once; the top ten hold about 1.4%. Material for sequencing was naive CD8+ T cells from blood, with Jurkat cell RNA spiked in. Specified subset: FACS-sorted CD8+CD4-CCR7+CD45RA+ naive T cells. This receptor was identified in a human donor in good health. Some libraries in this study had Jurkat cell RNA spiked in. The chain has TRBV27 and TRBJ2-3; TRBD2 aligns across 7 bases. The CDR3 sequence: CASSRGTIHTDTQYF. The DNA for the CDR3 is TGTGCCAGCAGTCGGGGGACTATACACACAGATACGCAGTATTTT.